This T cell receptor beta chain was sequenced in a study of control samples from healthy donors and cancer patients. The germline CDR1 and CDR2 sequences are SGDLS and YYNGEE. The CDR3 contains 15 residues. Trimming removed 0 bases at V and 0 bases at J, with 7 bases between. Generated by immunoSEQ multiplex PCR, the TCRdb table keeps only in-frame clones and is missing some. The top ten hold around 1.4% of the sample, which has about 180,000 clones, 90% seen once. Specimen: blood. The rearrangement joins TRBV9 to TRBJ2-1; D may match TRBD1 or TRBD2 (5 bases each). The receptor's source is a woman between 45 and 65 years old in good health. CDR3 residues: CASSVGGYSYNEQFF. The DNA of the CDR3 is TGTGCCAGCAGCGTAGGGGGGTACTCCTACAATGAGCAGTTCTTC. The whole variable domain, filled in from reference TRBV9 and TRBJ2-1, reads DSGVTQTPKHLITATGQRVTLRCSPRSGDLSVYWYQQSLDQGLQFLIQYYNGEERAKGNILERFSAQQFPDLHSELNLSSLELGDSALYFCASSVGGYSYNEQFFGPGTRLTVL.